Included here is one TCR beta chain sequence, with context. It was patients with CD8+CD57+ cell expansion by flow cytometry who were chosen for sequencing. A severe acquired aplastic anemia diagnosis applied to all patients. The germline V gene has CDR1 LNHDA and CDR2 SQIVND (reference sequence). Deletions cut 7 bases from V and 7 bases from J, with 19 bases between. CDR3 length: 14 amino acids. The data originate from a study of CD8+CD57+ T cells in acquired aplastic anemia. According to the study, genomic DNA was the template for TCR beta VDJ and CDR3 profiling. TCRdb processed the reads anew with MiXCR; each CDR3 protein has one entry. The top ten clones hold 3.2% of a sample with under 200,000 distinct CDR3 sequences, roughly 50% of them seen once.

The sample was sorted CD4+, CD8+, or CD8+CD57+ T cells (not recorded which) from PBMCs. This sequence was found in a human donor with aplastic anemia. The chain links TRBV19 to TRBJ1-2, with a weak D call TRBD1 (5 bases). This chain's CDR3 is CASKRDGGSRGYTF. The CDR3 DNA sequence: TGTGCCAGTAAACGGGATGGGGGGTCTCGTGGCTACACCTTC.